This T cell receptor (beta chain) was identified during a study of blood T cell repertoires in COVID-19. Across the whole study: COVID-19 samples from acute and convalescent phases originated in the United States, Italy and Spain.

Trimming stripped 2 bases from V and 0 bases from J, with 7 bases between. CDR3 length: 15 amino acids. Per germline, CDR1 LGHNA and CDR2 YSLEER. TCRdb's copy holds only in-frame clones and misses some; the assay was immunoSEQ multiplex PCR. The data hold about 210,000 clones, with 84% observed a single time. The receptor comes from a man between 50 and 59 years old with active or convalescent COVID-19. V usage is TRBV4-3 and J usage is TRBJ1-4, with D uncertain. The sequencing sample was made of peripheral blood. Here the CDR3 reads CASSQRPATNEKLFF. The CDR3 nucleotides are TGCGCCAGCAGCCAACGTCCAGCAACTAATGAAAAACTGTTTTTT.